This T cell receptor beta chain was recovered during a study of T cells in localized non-small cell lung cancer (TCRdb year 2020). Context from the whole study: The study examined T cell repertoires in roughly 240 patients with early-stage NSCLC and compared tumors with uninvolved tumor-adjacent lungs. The cohort comprised 200 to 300 treatment-naïve NSCLC patients with resected, localized lung tumors. The mean age of the NSCLC patients was 60 to 85 years, with about 120 men and 95 to 110 women.

Sequences SGDLS (CDR1) and YYNGEE (CDR2) are obtained from the germline V gene. Including the terminal cysteine and phenylalanine, the CDR3 comprises 18 residues. The entry retains the CDR3 DNA only, 54 bases that are in frame from base 1. Ends trimmed: V by 4 bases, J by 0 bases; bases unmatched to a gene: 10. The immunoSEQ Assay was used to sequence TCR beta CDR3 regions from DNA. The original pipeline was this. To compute T cell density, TCR beta template counts were normalized to usable DNA, which was estimated by amplifying housekeeping genes. The preseqR package was used to estimate richness by extrapolating to 400,000 templates for PBMC samples and to 120,000 templates for tissue samples. Clonality was taken to be one minus Pielou's evenness. Differential abundance testing on productive amino-acid clonotypes, with a minimum total count of 5 and an alpha of 0.1, was used to identify tissue-enriched TCRs. The Jaccard Index and the Morisita Overlap Index were used to measure repertoire overlap between compartments. GLIPH grouped TCR beta CDR3s together with public tetramer-defined viral CDR3s, and a viral motif had to include at least three viral sequences and also show V-gene enrichment. Held by TCRdb, this immuneACCESS table contains in-frame sequences only and omits some clones. Under half of the omission traces to an unresolved V gene where checked; the cause of the rest is unknown. V and J calls and clone size follow that table, whereas D and trimming were derived from the DNA. This sample is represented by approximately 18,000 clones; around 83% of them were singletons. The leading ten clones occupy around 25% of the sample.

The study at large found these results: Because of the exploratory design, TCR variables were selected using unadjusted p-values without false-discovery rate correction. Uninvolved tumor-adjacent lung showed the highest T cell clonality, higher than tumor, which suggests more focused antigenic responses in the uninvolved tumor-adjacent lung. Because multi-region tumor sequencing was not performed, intratumor heterogeneity could not be ruled out. Longer overall survival was associated with higher blood T cell density, whereas shorter survival was associated with higher adjacent-lung clonality. A median of approximately 50 of the top 100 tumor clones turned up in the paired uninvolved adjacent lung, and roughly 28 of those clones also ranked among the top 100 of that same adjacent lung.

At diagnosis, tumor, uninvolved tumor-adjacent lung and peripheral blood were collected and then preserved as a mix of FFPE and fresh-frozen material. Blood samples were analyzed as peripheral blood mononuclear cells for TCR repertoire profiling. In this sample, this clone turned up once. Its antigen specificity is not known. No clone much larger than this one lies a single base away; base qualities are absent. Recombination connected TRBV9 to TRBJ2-6; a stretch of 7 junction bases matches TRBD2. Sample: peripheral blood, taken before any cancer treatment. The origin of this receptor is a female donor over 55 with stage I lung adenocarcinoma. The CDR3 sequence is CASSLQRGLRSGANVLTF. The nucleotide sequence is given as TGTGCCAGCAGCCTACAGCGGGGCCTCCGCTCTGGGGCCAACGTCCTGACTTTC.